Below are 18 T cell receptor beta chains sequenced from a single sample in a study of CD4+ T cells in melanoma. Profiled with immunoSEQ multiplex PCR; TCRdb holds only in-frame clones, not every one. The sample lists roughly 110,000 clones, about nine tenths seen once, with 3.3% in the top ten. The sequencing input was peripheral blood. Receptors originate from a human donor with melanoma.

The rearrangement links TRBV30 to TRBJ1-1; D not resolved. V was shortened by 3 bases and J by 0 bases, with 8 bases between the two germline ends. The CDR3 is 13 residues long. Germline V gene sequence: CDR1 GTSNPN, CDR2 SVGIG (reference sequence). The CDR3 reads CAWRKTMNTEAFF. Here the CDR3 DNA reads TGTGCCTGGAGGAAGACGATGAACACTGAAGCTTTCTTT.

J is TRBJ2-7 and V is TRBV18; 9 bases line up with TRBD1. Germline V CDR1 and CDR2: KGHSH, LQKENI. The CDR3 covers 14 residues. Losses at the gene ends were 4 bases for V and 2 bases for J; bases not matched to a gene: 3. The CDR3 nucleotides are TGTGCCAGCTCACTGGGGACAGGGCCCTACGAGCAGTACTTC. Translating it yields CASSLGTGPYEQYF.

This rearrangement joins TRBV5-1 to TRBJ2-3; D remains unclear. Germline V CDR1 and CDR2: SGHRS, YFSETQ. The ends were cut back, 0 bases at V and 0 bases at J, with 17 bases in the middle. The CDR3 runs to 18 residues. The CDR3 loop is CASSLGRFDYYSTDTQYF. For the CDR3, the DNA is TGCGCCAGCAGCTTGGGCAGGTTCGATTATTATAGCACAGATACGCAGTATTTT.

The chain carries TRBV19 and TRBJ2-6, with D perhaps matching TRBD2 (5 bases). V was shortened by 7 bases and J by 1 base, with 14 bases between the two germline ends. There are 16 residues in the CDR3. Germline assignment: CDR1 LNHDA and CDR2 SQIVND (reference sequence). CDR3 sequence reads: CASTPGWRSGANVLTF. The DNA for the CDR3 is TGTGCCAGTACCCCCGGTTGGAGGTCTGGGGCCAACGTCCTGACTTTC.

This clone came up once. This chain connects TRBV7-2 to TRBJ1-2, with a possible D match to TRBD1 (5 bases). The CDR3 has 13 amino acids. The ends were cut back, 1 base at V and 4 bases at J, with 7 bases in the middle. Germline V gene lookup returns CDR1 SGHTA and CDR2 FQGNSA. The CDR3 coding sequence is TGTGCCAGCAGCTTAGGGGGGGGCTATGGCTACACCTTC. This translates into CASSLGGGYGYTF.

The V gene is TRBV28, the J gene TRBJ2-7; 11 bases fit TRBD1. V gave up 6 bases and J gave up 3 bases; unmatched junction bases: 7. Germline CDR1 MDHEN, CDR2 SYDVKM. CDR3 length equals 15 residues. CDR3: CASRSAGTGGYEQYF. In nucleotides, the CDR3 is TGTGCCAGCAGGTCCGCCGGGACAGGGGGCTACGAGCAGTACTTC.

This rearrangement joins TRBV6-5 to TRBJ1-2, with D unclear. This CDR3 has 11 amino acids. Germline V gene sequence: CDR1 MNHEY, CDR2 SVGAGI. V was shortened by 10 bases and J by 7 bases, with 13 bases between the two germline ends. The CDR3 loop is CATSRDSGYTF. The CDR3 region has the DNA TGTGCCACCTCCCGCGACTCTGGCTACACCTTC.

CDR3 in DNA: TGTGCCAGCGACGTCGGACAGAACAATCAGCCCCAGCATTTT. The encoded protein is CASDVGQNNQPQHF. The chain links TRBV2 to TRBJ1-5, with D perhaps TRBD1 (6 bases). This CDR3 contains 14 residues. Germline V CDR1 and CDR2: SNHLY, FYNNEI. Trimming took 8 bases from V and 3 from J, leaving 14 bases between them. The whole variable domain, filled in from reference TRBV2 and TRBJ1-5, reads EPEVTQTPSHQVTQMGQEVILRCVPISNHLYFYWYRQILGQKVEFLVSFYNNEISEKSEIFDDQFSVERPDGSNFTLKIRSTKLEDSAMYFCASDVGQNNQPQHFGDGTRLSIL.

This clone turned up a few times. CDR3 sequence: CASRDSGSLYNEQFF. CDR3 nucleotides: TGTGCCAGCAGGGACAGCGGGAGTCTCTACAATGAGCAGTTCTTC. V and J are TRBV27 and TRBJ2-1, with TRBD2 matching over 8 bases. Losses at the gene ends were 6 bases for V and 3 bases for J; bases not matched to a gene: 7. The CDR3 contains 15 residues. CDR1 and CDR2 from the germline V gene are MNHEY and SMNVEV (reference sequence).

This clone was found a few times. This chain links TRBV9 with TRBJ1-5, with 7 bases fitting TRBD1. Trimming cost V 0 bases and J 1 base; bases outside gene matches: 10. CDR1 and CDR2 from the germline V gene are SGDLS and YYNGEE. The CDR3 spans 18 residues. The CDR3 nucleotides read TGTGCCAGCAGCGTAGGGGACAGCGAGGTAGGGAGCAATCAGCCCCAGCATTTT. Translating it yields CASSVGDSEVGSNQPQHF.

This clone has more than one count but fewer than ten. The V gene is TRBV25-1, the J gene TRBJ1-4, with 10 positions matching TRBD1. Per germline, CDR1 MGHDK and CDR2 SYGVNS. V shed 6 bases and J 7 bases; nucleotides not matched to a gene: 5. The CDR3 is 14 amino acids. The CDR3 region has the DNA TGTGCCAGCAGAGGACAGGGGGGTGGTGAAAAACTGTTTTTT. Its protein is CASRGQGGGEKLFF.

The count of this clone is one. This sequence joins TRBV28 and TRBJ1-1; D is unresolved. CDR3 length: 14 amino acids. Germline CDR1 reads MDHEN; CDR2 reads SYDVKM. Trimming removed 7 bases from V and 0 bases from J, with 12 bases in between. DNA for the CDR3: TGTGCCAGCATCCCGATGGGAGTGAACACTGAAGCTTTCTTT. Encoded protein: CASIPMGVNTEAFF.

This clone was seen a single time. The chain joins TRBV27 to TRBJ2-1, with D perhaps being TRBD1 or TRBD2 (5 bases each). Trimming removed 5 bases from V and 2 bases from J, with 13 bases in between. Germline V gives CDR1 MNHEY, CDR2 SMNVEV (reference sequence). The CDR3 has 15 amino acids. CDR3 sequence reads: CASSRDGPAYNEQFF. The CDR3 bases are TGTGCCAGCAGTCGGGACGGACCCGCCTACAATGAGCAGTTCTTC.

CDR3 loop: CASSVGRQGGTGELFF. CDR3 bases: TGTGCCAGCAGTGTCGGTCGACAGGGGGGGACCGGGGAGCTGTTTTTT. The chain links TRBV7-7 to TRBJ2-2; 9 bases agree with TRBD1. V gave up 6 bases and J gave up 5 bases; unmatched junction bases: 10. The length of the CDR3 is 16 residues. Per the germline V gene, CDR1 is SSHAT and CDR2 is FNYEAQ (reference sequence).

This rearrangement joins TRBV6-6 to TRBJ2-7; either TRBD1 or TRBD2 may supply D (5 bases each). Germline V gives CDR1 MNHNY, CDR2 SVGAGI (reference sequence). The V end was cut by 6 bases, the J end by 0 bases, with 15 bases between. CDR3 length: 15 amino acids. The CDR3 loop is CASSPRDRASYEQYF. CDR3 DNA sequence: TGTGCCAGCAGCCCAAGGGACCGGGCCTCCTACGAGCAGTACTTC.

The J gene is TRBJ2-2, the V gene TRBV7-2, with TRBD1 matching 11 bases. The CDR3 covers 16 residues. CDR1 and CDR2 (germline): SGHTA, FQGNSA. V lost 4 bases to trimming and J lost 6 bases; unmatched junction nucleotides: 7. In nucleotides, the CDR3 is TGTGCCAGCAGCTCCAAAGGACAGGGGGCGGCCGGGGAGCTGTTTTTT. It translates to CASSSKGQGAAGELFF.

This chain joins TRBV5-1 and TRBJ1-5; 9 nucleotides agree with TRBD1. The trim removed 6 bases at V and 7 bases at J, leaving 8 bases unmatched. The CDR3 consists of 14 residues. Germline CDR1 reads SGHRS; CDR2 reads YFSETQ. This chain's CDR3 is CASTLTTGGQPQHF. The CDR3 DNA reads as TGCGCCAGCACCCTTACGACAGGGGGACAGCCCCAGCATTTT.

The chain recombines TRBV29-1 with TRBJ1-2, with D tentatively TRBD1 (6 bases). The CDR3 runs to 14 residues. Germline V lookup: CDR1 SQVTM, CDR2 ANQGSEA. The V end was cut by 0 bases, the J end by 2 bases, with 10 bases between. CDR3 sequence: CSVEDSRGNYGYTF. The CDR3 DNA reads as TGCAGCGTTGAAGATTCCAGGGGAAACTATGGCTACACCTTC.